Each of the 19 T cell receptor beta chains below was sequenced from the same sample in a study of shared clonotypes between healthy human individuals (dated by TCRdb to the early 2020s). To prepare the library, the immunoSEQ multiplex PCR assay was applied. The table comes from immuneACCESS by way of TCRdb, which keeps in-frame sequences with V and J called. Part of the clones is missing from these tables; in studies checked, under half for an unresolved V gene and the rest for unknown reasons. This sample comprises over a million clones, more than 60% of them detected only once. The leading ten clones occupy approximately 1.5% of the sample. Sequenced: memory CD4+ T cells sorted from blood. This sample's cell subset or site label indicates: CD45RA-negative fraction. The source of these receptors is a man aged 18 to 35 in good health.

V gene TRBV5-8 combines with J gene TRBJ2-1; 7 nucleotides line up with TRBD2. Germline V gene lookup returns CDR1 SGHTS and CDR2 YDEGEE. The junction had 16 bases not matched to a gene; V was cut back by 5 bases and J by 2 bases. This CDR3 region has 18 residues. CDR3 sequence reads: CASRGRGRGETAYNEQFF. The CDR3 DNA sequence: TGTGCCAGCAGAGGCCGGGGACGGGGGGAGACCGCCTACAATGAGCAGTTCTTC.

The J gene is TRBJ2-1, the V gene TRBV20-1, with D hard to call. Germline CDR1 and CDR2: DFQATT and SNEGSKA (reference sequence). Trimming took off 5 bases at V and 4 bases at J, with 6 bases between the two ends. The CDR3 is 11 residues long. The CDR3 sequence: CSAGFYNEQFF. CDR3 nucleotides: TGCAGTGCTGGATTTTACAATGAGCAGTTCTTC.

V and J are TRBV7-3 and TRBJ2-1; 7 bases fit TRBD2. CDR1 and CDR2 from the germline V gene are SGHTA and FQGTGA. V dropped 3 bases and J dropped 6; count of bases not matched to a gene: 8. The CDR3 is made up of 15 amino acids. CDR3 sequence (DNA): TGTGCCAGCAGCTTCGAGCGGGGAGGCTTCAATGAGCAGTTCTTC. Its protein product is CASSFERGGFNEQFF.

J is TRBJ2-3 and V is TRBV7-9; a weak D match, TRBD1 (5 bases). The CDR3 has 16 amino acids. The germline CDR1 and CDR2 sequences are SEHNR and FQNEAQ (reference sequence). The ends were cut back, 2 bases at V and 2 bases at J, with 14 bases in the middle. This CDR3 is CASSLTPTGFTDTQYF. As DNA, the CDR3 is TGTGCCAGCAGCTTAACGCCTACAGGATTCACAGATACGCAGTATTTT. The variable domain in full, completed from reference TRBV7-9 and TRBJ2-3, reads DTGVSQNPRHKITKRGQNVTFRCDPISEHNRLYWYRQTLGQGPEFLTYFQNEAQLEKSRLLSDRFSAERPKGSFSTLEIQRTEQGDSAMYLCASSLTPTGFTDTQYFGPGTRLTVL.

In its sample, this clone was seen once. The genes are TRBV5-1 and TRBJ2-2, with 7 bases aligning to TRBD1. CDR3 length equals 14 residues. Germline CDR1 and CDR2: SGHRS and YFSETQ. V was clipped by 4 bases and J by 13 bases; unmatched bases: 13. The CDR3 DNA is TGCGCCAGCAGCCACGGGACAGCTGACGGTGGGCTGTTTTTT. Translated: CASSHGTADGGLFF.

This CDR3 is CASSTGFTGANVLTF. CDR3 nucleotide sequence: TGTGCCAGTAGCACAGGGTTCACTGGGGCCAACGTCCTGACTTTC. The chain carries TRBV19 and TRBJ2-6, with a tentative D call TRBD1 (6 bases). Trimming removed 6 bases from V and 2 bases from J, with 11 bases in between. The CDR3 has 15 residues. CDR1 and CDR2 (germline): LNHDA, SQIVND (reference sequence). Complete variable domain (other parts from reference TRBV19 and TRBJ2-6): DGGITQSPKYLFRKEGQNVTLSCEQNLNHDAMYWYRQDPGQGLRLIYYSQIVNDFQKGDIAEGYSVSREKKESFPLTVTSAQKNPTAFYLCASSTGFTGANVLTFGAGSRLTVL.

As regards this clone: This same CDR3 is encoded by further DNA sequences in the sample. J is TRBJ2-1 and V is TRBV20-1; D possibly corresponds to TRBD1 (6 bases). Per germline, CDR1 DFQATT and CDR2 SNEGSKA (reference sequence). This CDR3 has 11 residues. V dropped 6 bases and J dropped 5 bases, with 8 bases sitting between them. The CDR3 sequence: CSARGNNEQFF. CDR3 bases: TGCAGTGCCAGGGGCAACAATGAGCAGTTCTTC.

Comment on this clone: Other DNA sequences in this specimen translate into the identical CDR3. The V call is TRBV5-1, the J call TRBJ2-3; D not certain. V was pared by 4 bases and J by 0 bases, with 6 bases between. From germline, CDR1 is SGHRS and CDR2 YFSETQ. The CDR3 runs to 13 residues. The CDR3 sequence: CASSPTSTDTQYF. CDR3 nucleotide sequence: TGCGCCAGCAGCCCCACTAGCACAGATACGCAGTATTTT. Full variable domain (outside the CDR3, taken from reference TRBV5-1 and TRBJ2-3): KAGVTQTPRYLIKTRGQQVTLSCSPISGHRSVSWYQQTPGQGLQFLFEYFSETQRNKGNFPGRFSGRQFSNSRSEMNVSTLELGDSALYLCASSPTSTDTQYFGPGTRLTVL.

This clone showed up just a few times. This rearrangement joins TRBV5-1 to TRBJ1-4; D unclear. CDR3 length: 13 amino acids. The germline V gene has CDR1 SGHRS and CDR2 YFSETQ. V lost 4 bases to trimming and J lost 5 bases, with 9 bases between them. CDR3 coding DNA: TGCGCCAGCAGCCCGGCTTCGAATGAAAAACTGTTTTTT. Amino acid sequence: CASSPASNEKLFF.

The chain couples TRBV7-2 to TRBJ2-7, with D unclear. Trimming removed 6 bases from V and 5 bases from J, with 8 bases in between. Germline CDR1 SGHTA, CDR2 FQGNSA. The CDR3 loop spans 11 amino acids. The CDR3 loop reads CASRNTDEQYF. Written as DNA, the CDR3 is TGTGCCAGCAGGAACACGGACGAGCAGTACTTC.

The chain combines TRBV7-1 with TRBJ2-6; 7 bases fit TRBD2. TRBV7-1 is given ORF status, its function remaining uncertain. Germline trimming cut 7 bases from V and 2 bases from J; bases unmatched to any gene: 5. This CDR3 is built from 15 residues. CDR3: CASIRGRAGANVLTF. The CDR3 nucleotides read TGTGCCAGCATCCGGGGGAGGGCTGGGGCCAACGTCCTGACTTTC.

The chain employs TRBV28 and TRBJ2-5; 10 nucleotides agree with TRBD2. This CDR3 contains 15 residues. J was trimmed by 5 bases and V by 6 bases; bases with no gene match: 9. Germline CDR1 is MDHEN and CDR2 is SYDVKM. The CDR3 DNA sequence: TGTGCCAGCAGATCCCCAGCGGGGGGGCAGGAGACCCAGTACTTC. This codes for CASRSPAGGQETQYF. The full variable domain, rest sourced from reference TRBV28 and TRBJ2-5, is DVKVTQSSRYLVKRTGEKVFLECVQDMDHENMFWYRQDPGLGLRLIYFSYDVKMKEKGDIPEGYSVSREKKERFSLILESASTNQTSMYLCASRSPAGGQETQYFGPGTRLLVL.

There are a few counts of this clone. The chain combines TRBV6-6 with TRBJ1-6; 10 bases are shared with TRBD1. The CDR3 sequence is 15 residues long. Trimming at V came to 2 bases and at J to 8 bases, leaving 3 bases not matched to a gene. Germline CDR1 and CDR2: MNHNY and SVGAGI (reference sequence). The CDR3 loop is CASSYIGTGDSPLHF. The CDR3 region has the DNA TGTGCCAGCAGTTACATAGGGACAGGGGATTCACCCCTCCACTTT.

CDR3 coding DNA: TGTGCCACCAGCAGAGATAAGGCAGCAGCTAATGAAAAACTGTTTTTT. Translating gives CATSRDKAAANEKLFF. J is TRBJ1-4 and V is TRBV15; D is uncertain. Germline V gives CDR1 LNHNV, CDR2 YYDKDF (reference sequence). The CDR3 sequence is 16 residues long. Trimming stripped 0 bases from V and 3 bases from J, with 11 bases between.

The V and J genes are TRBV2 and TRBJ2-6; a weak D match, TRBD1 (5 bases). Germline loops: CDR1 SNHLY, CDR2 FYNNEI. V lost 7 bases and J 0 bases, leaving 19 bases between the germline ends. The CDR3 covers 18 residues. This CDR3 is CASNSGAGTSSGANVLTF. CDR3 nucleotides: TGTGCCAGCAACAGTGGGGCTGGAACTTCCTCTGGGGCCAACGTCCTGACTTTC.

The chain recombines TRBV7-9 with TRBJ1-2; D ambiguous. Trimming removed 0 bases at V and 4 bases at J, with 6 bases between. This CDR3 contains 13 residues. The germline gives CDR1 SEHNR, CDR2 FQNEAQ (reference sequence). The CDR3: CASSLARRYGYTF. The CDR3 bases are TGTGCCAGCAGCTTAGCGCGTCGCTATGGCTACACCTTC.

This chain links TRBV5-4 with TRBJ2-5, with TRBD1 as a possible D gene (5 bases). V lost 1 base and J 5 bases, leaving 12 bases between the germline ends. This CDR3 has 14 amino acids. In germline, CDR1 is SGHNT, CDR2 YYREEE (reference sequence). The DNA for the CDR3 is TGTGCCAGCAGCTTGATAGGGGCTGCGGAGACCCAGTACTTC. It codes for CASSLIGAAETQYF. The full variable domain, completed using reference TRBV5-4 and TRBJ2-5, is ETGVTQSPTHLIKTRGQQVTLRCSSQSGHNTVSWYQQALGQGPQFIFQYYREEENGRGNFPPRFSGLQFPNYSSELNVNALELDDSALYLCASSLIGAAETQYFGPGTRLLVL.

The gene calls are TRBV6-6 and TRBJ2-5, with TRBD2 matching 9 bases. The CDR3 covers 16 residues. Germline-derived CDR1 and CDR2 are MNHNY and SVGAGI (reference sequence). V shed 8 bases, J shed 1 base, and the junction held 11 bases outside the gene matches. The CDR3 bases are TGTGCCAGCTACAAAAGGGGCGGGGGGGCCCAAGAGACCCAGTACTTC. This encodes CASYKRGGGAQETQYF.

V gene TRBV19 combines with J gene TRBJ2-3, with 13 bases matching TRBD2. Germline values: CDR1 LNHDA, CDR2 SQIVND (reference sequence). The CDR3 runs to 19 residues. V gave up 4 bases and J gave up 2 bases; unmatched junction bases: 12. The CDR3 sequence is CASSREGLAGSSSTDTQYF. CDR3 coding DNA: TGTGCCAGTAGTAGAGAGGGACTAGCGGGGAGCAGTTCCACAGATACGCAGTATTTT.